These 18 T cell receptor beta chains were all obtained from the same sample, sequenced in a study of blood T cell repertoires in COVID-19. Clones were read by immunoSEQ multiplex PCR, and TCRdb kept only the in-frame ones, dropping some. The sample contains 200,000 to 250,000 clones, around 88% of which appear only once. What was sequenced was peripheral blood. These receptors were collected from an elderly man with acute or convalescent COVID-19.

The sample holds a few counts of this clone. CDR3 loop: CASSLATAAPNEKLFF. For the CDR3, the DNA is TGTGCCAGCAGCTTAGCCACAGCTGCGCCTAATGAAAAACTGTTTTTT. The rearrangement uses TRBV7-2 and TRBJ1-4, with D uncertain. V was pared by 0 bases and J by 3 bases, with 11 bases between. Per germline, CDR1 SGHTA and CDR2 FQGNSA. The CDR3 sequence is 16 residues long.

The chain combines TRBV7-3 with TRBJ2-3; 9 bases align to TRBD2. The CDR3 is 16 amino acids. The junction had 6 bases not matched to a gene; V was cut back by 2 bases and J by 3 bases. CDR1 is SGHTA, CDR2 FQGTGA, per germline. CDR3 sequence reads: CASSLSLAGMTDTQYF. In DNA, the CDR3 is TGTGCCAGCAGCTTATCCCTAGCGGGGATGACAGATACGCAGTATTTT.

In DNA, the CDR3 is TGCAGCGTTGAACTTAATGAAAAACTGTTTTTT. Its translation: CSVELNEKLFF. The J gene is TRBJ1-4, the V gene TRBV29-1, with no clear D. The CDR3 length is 11 residues. Per the germline V gene, CDR1 is SQVTM and CDR2 is ANQGSEA. Trimming cost V 2 bases and J 4 bases, with 2 bases left between them.

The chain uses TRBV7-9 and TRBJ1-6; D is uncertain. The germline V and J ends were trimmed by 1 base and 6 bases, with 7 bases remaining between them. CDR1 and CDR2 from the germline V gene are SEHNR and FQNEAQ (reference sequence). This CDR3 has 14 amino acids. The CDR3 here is CASSLDTGNSPLHF. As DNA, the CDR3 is TGTGCCAGCAGCTTAGATACGGGTAATTCACCCCTCCACTTT. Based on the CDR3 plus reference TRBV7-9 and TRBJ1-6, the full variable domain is DTGVSQNPRHKITKRGQNVTFRCDPISEHNRLYWYRQTLGQGPEFLTYFQNEAQLEKSRLLSDRFSAERPKGSFSTLEIQRTEQGDSAMYLCASSLDTGNSPLHFGNGTRLTVT.

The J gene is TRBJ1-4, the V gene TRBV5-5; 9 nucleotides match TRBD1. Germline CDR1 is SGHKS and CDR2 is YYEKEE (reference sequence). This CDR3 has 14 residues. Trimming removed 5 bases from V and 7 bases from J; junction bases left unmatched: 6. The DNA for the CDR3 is TGTGCCAGCAGTGACAGGGGGAGGACTGAAAAACTGTTTTTT. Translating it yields CASSDRGRTEKLFF.

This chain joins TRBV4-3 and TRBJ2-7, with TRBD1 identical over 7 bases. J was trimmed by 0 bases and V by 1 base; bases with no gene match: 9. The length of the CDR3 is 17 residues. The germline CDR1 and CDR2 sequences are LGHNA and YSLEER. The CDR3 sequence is CASSQGLGTVSSYEQYF. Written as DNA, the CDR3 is TGCGCCAGCAGCCAAGGCCTCGGGACAGTGAGCTCCTACGAGCAGTACTTC.

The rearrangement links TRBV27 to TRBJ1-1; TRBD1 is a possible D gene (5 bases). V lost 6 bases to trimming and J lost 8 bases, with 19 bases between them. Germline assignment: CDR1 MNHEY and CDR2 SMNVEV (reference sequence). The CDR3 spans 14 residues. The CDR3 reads CASSSNTGPGEAFF. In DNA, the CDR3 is TGTGCCAGCAGCTCCAATACAGGACCCGGGGAAGCTTTCTTT.

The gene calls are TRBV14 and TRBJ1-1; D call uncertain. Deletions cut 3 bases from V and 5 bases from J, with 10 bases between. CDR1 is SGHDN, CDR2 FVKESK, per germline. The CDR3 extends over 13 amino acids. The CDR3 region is CASSQTGGTEAFF. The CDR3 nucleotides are TGTGCCAGCAGCCAGACCGGAGGAACTGAAGCTTTCTTT. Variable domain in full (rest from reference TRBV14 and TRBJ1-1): EAGVTQFPSHSVIEKGQTVTLRCDPISGHDNLYWYRRVMGKEIKFLLHFVKESKQDESGMPNNRFLAERTGGTYSTLKVQPAELEDSGVYFCASSQTGGTEAFFGQGTRLTVV.

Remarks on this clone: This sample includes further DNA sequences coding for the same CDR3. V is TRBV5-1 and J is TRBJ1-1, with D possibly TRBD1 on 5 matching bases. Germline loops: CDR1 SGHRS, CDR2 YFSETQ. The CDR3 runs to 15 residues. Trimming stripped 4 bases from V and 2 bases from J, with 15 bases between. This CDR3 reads CASSLEGGANTEAFF. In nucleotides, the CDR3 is TGCGCCAGCAGCCTTGAGGGAGGGGCCAACACTGAAGCTTTCTTT. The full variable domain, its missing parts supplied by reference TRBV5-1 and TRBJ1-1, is KAGVTQTPRYLIKTRGQQVTLSCSPISGHRSVSWYQQTPGQGLQFLFEYFSETQRNKGNFPGRFSGRQFSNSRSEMNVSTLELGDSALYLCASSLEGGANTEAFFGQGTRLTVV.

The CDR3 spells CASDVTGTGRETQYF. The CDR3 region has the DNA TGTGCCAGCGATGTGACCGGGACAGGGAGAGAGACCCAGTACTTC. The chain combines TRBV28 with TRBJ2-5, with TRBD1 matching over 9 bases. V was clipped by 8 bases and J by 4 bases; unmatched bases: 11. Germline loops: CDR1 MDHEN, CDR2 SYDVKM. The CDR3 totals 15 residues.

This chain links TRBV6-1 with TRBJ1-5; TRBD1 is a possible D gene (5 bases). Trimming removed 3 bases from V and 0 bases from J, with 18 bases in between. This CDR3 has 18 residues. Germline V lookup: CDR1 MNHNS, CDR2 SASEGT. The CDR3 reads CASSERPDTGYSNQPQHF. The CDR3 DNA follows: TGTGCCAGCAGTGAGAGGCCCGATACAGGCTATAGCAATCAGCCCCAGCATTTT.

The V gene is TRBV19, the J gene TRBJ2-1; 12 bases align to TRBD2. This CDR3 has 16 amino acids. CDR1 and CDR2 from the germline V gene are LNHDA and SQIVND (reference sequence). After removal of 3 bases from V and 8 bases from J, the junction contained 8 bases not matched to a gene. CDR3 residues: CASSMASGRANDEQFF. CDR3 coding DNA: TGTGCCAGTAGTATGGCTAGCGGGAGGGCTAATGATGAGCAGTTCTTC.

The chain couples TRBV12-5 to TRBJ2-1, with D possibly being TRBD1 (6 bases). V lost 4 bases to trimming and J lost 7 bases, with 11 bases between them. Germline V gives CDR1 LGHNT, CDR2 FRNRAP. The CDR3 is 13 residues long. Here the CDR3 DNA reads TGTGCTAGTGGTTCGGACAGTACGAATGAGCAGTTCTTC. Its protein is CASGSDSTNEQFF.

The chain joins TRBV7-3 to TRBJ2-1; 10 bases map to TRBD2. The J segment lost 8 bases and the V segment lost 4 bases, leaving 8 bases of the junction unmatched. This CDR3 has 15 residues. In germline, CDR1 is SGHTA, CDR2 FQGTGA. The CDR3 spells CASSSRLGTSDEQFF. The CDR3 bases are TGTGCCAGCAGCTCGAGGCTCGGGACTAGCGATGAGCAGTTCTTC.

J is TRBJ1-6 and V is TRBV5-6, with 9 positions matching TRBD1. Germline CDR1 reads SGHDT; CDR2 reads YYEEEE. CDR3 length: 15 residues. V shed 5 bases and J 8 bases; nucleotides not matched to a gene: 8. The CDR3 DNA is TGTGCCAGCAGTTCACAGGGGGCTAGGCATTCACCCCTCCACTTT. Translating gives CASSSQGARHSPLHF.

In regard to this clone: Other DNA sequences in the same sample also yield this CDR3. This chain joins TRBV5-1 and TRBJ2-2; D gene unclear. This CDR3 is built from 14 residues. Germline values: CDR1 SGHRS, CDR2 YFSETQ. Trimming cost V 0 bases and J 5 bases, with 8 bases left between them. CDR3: CASSLVTGTGELFF. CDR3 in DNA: TGCGCCAGCAGCTTGGTGACCGGGACCGGGGAGCTGTTTTTT.

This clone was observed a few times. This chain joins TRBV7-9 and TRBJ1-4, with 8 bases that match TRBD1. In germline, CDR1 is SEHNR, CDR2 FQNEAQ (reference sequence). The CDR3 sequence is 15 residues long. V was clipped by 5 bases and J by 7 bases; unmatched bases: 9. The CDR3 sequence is CASSPGQVRGEKLFF. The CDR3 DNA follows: TGTGCCAGCAGCCCGGGACAGGTCCGGGGTGAAAAACTGTTTTTT. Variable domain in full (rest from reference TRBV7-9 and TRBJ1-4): DTGVSQNPRHKITKRGQNVTFRCDPISEHNRLYWYRQTLGQGPEFLTYFQNEAQLEKSRLLSDRFSAERPKGSFSTLEIQRTEQGDSAMYLCASSPGQVRGEKLFFGSGTQLSVL.

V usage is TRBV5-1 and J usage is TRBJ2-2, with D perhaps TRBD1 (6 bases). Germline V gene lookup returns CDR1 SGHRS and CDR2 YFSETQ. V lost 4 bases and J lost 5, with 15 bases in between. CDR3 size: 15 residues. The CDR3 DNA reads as TGCGCCAGCAGCCCCCGGACAGTCGTTACCGGGGAGCTGTTTTTT. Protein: CASSPRTVVTGELFF. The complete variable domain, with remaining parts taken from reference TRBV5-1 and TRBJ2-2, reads KAGVTQTPRYLIKTRGQQVTLSCSPISGHRSVSWYQQTPGQGLQFLFEYFSETQRNKGNFPGRFSGRQFSNSRSEMNVSTLELGDSALYLCASSPRTVVTGELFFGEGSRLTVL.